Below, 21 T cell receptor beta chains from the same sample are listed, as sequenced in a study of CD8+ T cells in alopecia areata. Treatment indicated: oral pan-JAK inhibitor, 5-10 mg twice daily. Following RNA extraction, reverse transcription yielded cDNA that acted as the sequencing template. Repertoires were generated with immunoSEQ multiplex PCR, while TCRdb's copy carries only in-frame clones and drops some. The sample lists around 190,000 clones, more than 55% occurring once. This specimen was CD4+ T cells sorted from blood, taken at week 4, from a patient treated with tofacitinib. The source of these receptors is a human donor with alopecia areata.

The sample holds a few counts of this clone. The chain couples TRBV29-1 to TRBJ2-3, with 8 nucleotides matching TRBD1. V shed 5 bases and J 6 bases; nucleotides not matched to a gene: 10. There are 14 residues in the CDR3. Germline-derived CDR1 and CDR2 are SQVTM and ANQGSEA. The CDR3 region is CSVNRQGRSDTQYF. The CDR3, as DNA: TGCAGCGTTAACCGACAGGGGAGGTCGGATACGCAGTATTTT.

V is TRBV5-4 and J is TRBJ2-3; tentatively, D is TRBD2 (9 bases). Trimming left V 5 bases short and J 11 bases short, with 21 bases between. The CDR3 is made up of 14 amino acids. Germline lookup yields CDR1 SGHNT and CDR2 YYREEE (reference sequence). The CDR3 nucleotides are TGTGCCAGCAGTGGTAGCGGGGGCACAGGGGGGCAGTATTTT. Its protein product is CASSGSGGTGGQYF.

The chain recombines TRBV11-2 with TRBJ2-5; TRBD1 aligns across 7 bases. Germline CDR1 reads SGHAT; CDR2 reads FQNNGV. The length of the CDR3 is 14 residues. The V and J ends lost 5 bases and 4 bases, in that order; junction bases with no gene match: 7. CDR3: CASSPRTGAETQYF. CDR3 nucleotide sequence: TGTGCCAGCAGCCCCCGAACAGGGGCAGAGACCCAGTACTTC. Using reference TRBV11-2 and TRBJ2-5 for the parts outside the CDR3, the full variable domain is EAGVAQSPRYKIIEKRQSVAFWCNPISGHATLYWYQQILGQGPKLLIQFQNNGVVDDSQLPKDRFSAERLKGVDSTLKIQPAKLEDSAVYLCASSPRTGAETQYFGPGTRLLVL.

The chain employs TRBV28 and TRBJ1-2; TRBD1 agrees at 9 bases. The CDR3 runs 13 residues. CDR1 is MDHEN, CDR2 SYDVKM, per germline. The V segment lost 4 bases and the J segment 8 bases; nucleotides outside the gene matches: 5. The CDR3 region has the DNA TGTGCCAGCAGTTCACAGGGGGCTTGGGGCTACACCTTC. It encodes CASSSQGAWGYTF.

In this sample, this clone turned up a few times. The J gene is TRBJ2-2, the V gene TRBV10-3; no clear D. The CDR3 consists of 11 residues. The germline V gene has CDR1 ENHRY and CDR2 SYGVKD. V lost 6 bases to trimming and J lost 5 bases, with 4 bases between them. Here the CDR3 DNA reads TGTGCCATCAGGGAGACCGGGGAGCTGTTTTTT. It codes for CAIRETGELFF.

This clone was recorded at least ten times. The rearrangement uses TRBV10-3 and TRBJ2-5; 9 bases are shared with TRBD1. This CDR3 is built from 12 residues. The germline V gene has CDR1 ENHRY and CDR2 SYGVKD. V shed 9 bases and J 5 bases; nucleotides not matched to a gene: 4. The CDR3 sequence: CAIWTGDETQYF. CDR3 in DNA: TGTGCCATTTGGACAGGGGACGAGACCCAGTACTTC.

The J gene is TRBJ2-1, the V gene TRBV4-3, with 8 nucleotides matching TRBD2. V lost 0 bases to trimming and J lost 10 bases; unmatched junction nucleotides: 11. There are 16 residues in the CDR3. Germline-derived CDR1 and CDR2 are LGHNA and YSLEER. CDR3 sequence: CASSQDWASGSQEQFF. CDR3 sequence (DNA): TGCGCCAGCAGCCAAGATTGGGCCAGCGGGAGTCAAGAGCAGTTCTTC.

The V call is TRBV5-6, the J call TRBJ2-5, with D possibly TRBD2 on 5 matching bases. The germline gives CDR1 SGHDT, CDR2 YYEEEE. The CDR3 totals 12 residues. V was pared by 2 bases and J by 7 bases, with 9 bases between. In DNA form, the CDR3 reads TGTGCCAGCAGCTTCGTCGCGGGGACCCAGTACTTC. The encoded protein is CASSFVAGTQYF.

The rearrangement links TRBV5-4 to TRBJ2-3; a possible D gene is TRBD1 (5 bases). The V gene lost 0 bases and the J gene lost 1 base, with 12 bases spanning the gap. Germline V gene lookup returns CDR1 SGHNT and CDR2 YYREEE (reference sequence). The length of the CDR3 is 16 residues. The chain's CDR3 is CASSLGQGARTDTQYF. The DNA for the CDR3 is TGTGCCAGCAGCTTGGGACAAGGGGCGCGCACAGATACGCAGTATTTT.

The rearrangement uses TRBV5-6 and TRBJ2-6; 7 nucleotides align to TRBD2. The CDR3 extends over 18 amino acids. The V and J ends lost 0 bases and 0 bases, in that order; junction bases with no gene match: 6. Germline assignment: CDR1 SGHDT and CDR2 YYEEEE. In DNA, the CDR3 is TGTGCCAGCAGCTTGGAATGGGGCGGGAGCTCTGGGGCCAACGTCCTGACTTTC. This codes for CASSLEWGGSSGANVLTF.

This clone was observed once. V usage is TRBV7-2 and J usage is TRBJ2-7; 11 nucleotides align to TRBD1. CDR3 length: 14 residues. CDR1 is SGHTA, CDR2 FQGNSA, per germline. V dropped 6 bases and J dropped 5; count of bases not matched to a gene: 6. Written as DNA, the CDR3 is TGTGCCAGCAGTCTCGGGACAGGGGGGAACGAGCAGTACTTC. It is translated as CASSLGTGGNEQYF.

The chain employs TRBV5-1 and TRBJ2-7; 7 positions match TRBD2. This CDR3 has 17 amino acids. The V segment lost 0 bases and the J segment 5 bases; nucleotides outside the gene matches: 14. Germline values: CDR1 SGHRS, CDR2 YFSETQ. The CDR3 sequence: CASSLAGFGGSSHEQYF. The CDR3 DNA reads TGCGCCAGCAGCTTGGCCGGTTTCGGCGGGAGTTCACACGAGCAGTACTTC. The entire variable domain, with the rest obtained from reference TRBV5-1 and TRBJ2-7, is as follows: KAGVTQTPRYLIKTRGQQVTLSCSPISGHRSVSWYQQTPGQGLQFLFEYFSETQRNKGNFPGRFSGRQFSNSRSEMNVSTLELGDSALYLCASSLAGFGGSSHEQYFGPGTRLTVT.

This sequence joins TRBV18 and TRBJ2-1, with D possibly matching TRBD2 (7 bases). V was trimmed by 4 bases and J by 2 bases, leaving 9 bases between them. Germline V CDR1 and CDR2: KGHSH, LQKENI. The CDR3 length is 14 residues. This chain's CDR3 is CASSREGAYNEQFF. CDR3 DNA sequence: TGTGCCAGCTCACGGGAGGGGGCCTACAATGAGCAGTTCTTC. Drawing the rest from reference TRBV18 and TRBJ2-1, the complete variable domain is NAGVMQNPRHLVRRRGQEARLRCSPMKGHSHVYWYRQLPEEGLKFMVYLQKENIIDESGMPKERFSAEFPKEGPSILRIQQVVRGDSAAYFCASSREGAYNEQFFGPGTRLTVL.

CDR3 protein: CASNRDSEETQYF. The CDR3 bases are TGTGCCAGCAATAGAGACAGTGAAGAGACCCAGTACTTC. The chain has TRBV9 and TRBJ2-5, with a weak D call TRBD1 (5 bases). Germline V gene lookup returns CDR1 SGDLS and CDR2 YYNGEE. The CDR3 spans 13 residues. V dropped 6 bases and J dropped 3 bases, with 12 bases sitting between them.

This clone was found once. The chain employs TRBV30 and TRBJ2-1; 8 bases are a match to TRBD2. With 2 bases clipped from V and 4 bases from J, the junction kept 4 bases outside the gene matches. The CDR3 runs to 14 residues. Per germline, CDR1 GTSNPN and CDR2 SVGIG (reference sequence). CDR3 DNA sequence: TGTGCCTGGAGTCCCGGGACTAGTTACAATGAGCAGTTCTTC. This encodes CAWSPGTSYNEQFF.

This chain links TRBV19 with TRBJ2-7, with unresolved D. The germline V gene encodes CDR1 LNHDA and CDR2 SQIVND (reference sequence). The CDR3 is made up of 14 amino acids. The V end was cut by 6 bases, the J end by 1 base, with 13 bases between. The CDR3 sequence is CASSNGKPSYEQYF. The CDR3 DNA sequence: TGTGCCAGTAGCAACGGTAAACCTTCCTACGAGCAGTACTTC.

The gene calls are TRBV5-1 and TRBJ2-7, with D unresolved. With 6 bases removed from V and 1 base from J, the gap between germline ends came to 14 bases. This CDR3 contains 14 residues. CDR1 and CDR2 from the germline V gene are SGHRS and YFSETQ. The CDR3 protein is CASKEMPLSYEQYF. The CDR3 nucleotides are TGCGCCAGCAAGGAGATGCCCCTTTCCTACGAGCAGTACTTC.

The rearrangement joins TRBV5-1 to TRBJ1-5; no reliable D call. The CDR3 is 13 amino acids. Germline loops: CDR1 SGHRS, CDR2 YFSETQ. With 2 bases removed from V and 5 bases from J, the gap between germline ends came to 8 bases. CDR3 loop: CASSFGNDQPQHF. CDR3 nucleotides: TGCGCCAGCAGCTTCGGGAACGATCAGCCCCAGCATTTT.

The V call is TRBV29-1, the J call TRBJ2-3; 10 bases map to TRBD2. From germline, CDR1 is SQVTM and CDR2 ANQGSEA. This CDR3 is built from 14 residues. The V gene end was trimmed by 4 bases and the J gene end by 6 bases; junction bases not matched to a gene: 7. DNA for the CDR3: TGCAGCGTTGCCACTAGCGGGATGCGGGATACGCAGTATTTT. Translating it yields CSVATSGMRDTQYF.

The gene calls are TRBV29-1 and TRBJ2-3, with D uncertain. Germline-derived CDR1 and CDR2 are SQVTM and ANQGSEA. The CDR3 covers 11 residues. The V and J ends lost 5 bases and 3 bases respectively, with 6 bases between them. The CDR3 is CSVRRTDTQYF. CDR3 in DNA: TGCAGCGTTCGCAGAACAGATACGCAGTATTTT.

The J gene is TRBJ1-5, the V gene TRBV30; 7 bases line up with TRBD1. J lost 2 bases, V lost 0 bases, and 4 bases had no gene match. This CDR3 is 15 amino acids long. Germline V gene sequence: CDR1 GTSNPN, CDR2 SVGIG (reference sequence). The CDR3 is CAWSVAGGGNQPQHF. The CDR3 DNA reads as TGTGCCTGGAGTGTAGCAGGGGGGGGCAATCAGCCCCAGCATTTT.